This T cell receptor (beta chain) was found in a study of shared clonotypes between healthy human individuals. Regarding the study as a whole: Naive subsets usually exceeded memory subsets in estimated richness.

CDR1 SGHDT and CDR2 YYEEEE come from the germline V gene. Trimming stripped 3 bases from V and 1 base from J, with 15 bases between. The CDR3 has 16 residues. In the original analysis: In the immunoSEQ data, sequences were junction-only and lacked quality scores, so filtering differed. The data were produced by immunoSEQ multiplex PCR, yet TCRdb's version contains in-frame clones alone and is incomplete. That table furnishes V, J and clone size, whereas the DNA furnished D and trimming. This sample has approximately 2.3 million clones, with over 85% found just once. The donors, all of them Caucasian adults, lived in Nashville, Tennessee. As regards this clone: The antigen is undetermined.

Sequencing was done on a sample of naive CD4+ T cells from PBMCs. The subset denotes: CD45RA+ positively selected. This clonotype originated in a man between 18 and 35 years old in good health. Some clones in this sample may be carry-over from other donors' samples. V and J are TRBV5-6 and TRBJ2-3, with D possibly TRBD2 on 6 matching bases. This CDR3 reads CASSSRLGGGTDTQYF. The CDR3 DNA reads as TGTGCCAGCAGCTCAAGACTGGGGGGAGGCACAGATACGCAGTATTTT.